One sample yielded the 29 T cell receptor beta chains listed below, sequenced in a study of CD8 T cells in Susac syndrome. Reverse transcription of about 0.45 to 1 ug RNA was performed with random hexamers. From the immunoSEQ multiplex PCR reads, TCRdb called clonotypes with MiXCR, one entry per CDR3 protein. The data show around 190,000 distinct CDR3 sequences, 85% to 95% seen once. The sequencing input was CD4+ T cells from PBMCs. The receptors shown here come from a human donor in good health.

The chain has TRBV28 and TRBJ2-3, with no clear D. The CDR3 is 17 residues long. Trimming took off 3 bases at V and 1 base at J, with 17 bases between the two ends. The germline gives CDR1 MDHEN, CDR2 SYDVKM. The CDR3 coding sequence is TGTGCCAGCAGTTTGTGGACCTTTGTCAGTGGCACAGATACGCAGTATTTT. It specifies CASSLWTFVSGTDTQYF.

This chain connects TRBV20-1 to TRBJ2-3; 9 bases are shared with TRBD1. Trimming took 3 bases from V and 6 from J; bases not matched to a gene: 10. Germline V gene sequence: CDR1 DFQATT, CDR2 SNEGSKA (reference sequence). The CDR3 sequence is 15 residues long. CDR3 in amino acids: CSASLPGTGLDTQYF. CDR3 DNA: TGCAGTGCTAGCCTACCCGGGACAGGGTTGGATACGCAGTATTTT.

The J gene is TRBJ2-1, the V gene TRBV29-1; a possible D gene is TRBD1 (5 bases). The CDR3 has 14 residues. Germline V gives CDR1 SQVTM, CDR2 ANQGSEA. V was cut by 3 bases and J by 1 base, with 10 bases left in between. CDR3 in amino acids: CSVDLSGSYNEQFF. Here the CDR3 DNA reads TGCAGCGTTGATTTGTCAGGGTCCTACAATGAGCAGTTCTTC.

This clonotype has a single count. J is TRBJ2-5 and V is TRBV29-1; 13 nucleotides line up with TRBD2. CDR1 SQVTM and CDR2 ANQGSEA come from the germline V gene. This CDR3 has 14 amino acids. V dropped 5 bases and J dropped 5; count of bases not matched to a gene: 5. The CDR3 region is CSVFGTSGTETQYF. CDR3 DNA: TGCAGCGTTTTTGGGACTAGCGGGACGGAGACCCAGTACTTC.

The chain links TRBV20-1 to TRBJ1-2; D not certain. Germline V gene lookup returns CDR1 DFQATT and CDR2 SNEGSKA (reference sequence). The V end lost 0 bases, the J end lost 2 bases, and 10 bases lay between the germline ends. The CDR3 has 14 amino acids. For the CDR3, the DNA is TGCAGTGCTAGAGATGCGGTACAGAACTATGGCTACACCTTC. Its protein product is CSARDAVQNYGYTF.

V is TRBV5-6 and J is TRBJ2-7, with 8 bases identical to TRBD2. Germline CDR1 SGHDT, CDR2 YYEEEE. V shed 1 base and J 5 bases; nucleotides not matched to a gene: 11. The CDR3 has 16 amino acids. The CDR3 reads CASSLFSPAGVHEQYF. In DNA, the CDR3 is TGTGCCAGCAGCTTGTTTAGCCCAGCGGGAGTCCACGAGCAGTACTTC.

The chain uses TRBV12-3 or TRBV12-4 and TRBJ1-5, with no clear D. The V gene lost 6 bases and the J gene lost 1 base, with 16 bases spanning the gap. CDR3 size: 16 residues. For the CDR3, the DNA is TGTGCCAGCAGCTCGTTGGTGCAAGGGAGCAATCAGCCCCAGCATTTT. This codes for CASSSLVQGSNQPQHF.

In DNA form, the CDR3 reads TGCAGCGTCATCACCCTGCGGGCCACAGGAGGGGAGACCCAGTACTTC. Residues: CSVITLRATGGETQYF. The chain carries TRBV29-1 and TRBJ2-5, with D possibly TRBD2 on 6 matching bases. This CDR3 comprises 16 residues. CDR1 is SQVTM and CDR2 is ANQGSEA in the germline V gene. The germline V and J ends were trimmed by 6 bases and 5 bases, with 25 bases remaining between them.

The V gene is TRBV18, the J gene TRBJ2-1, with 7 bases matching TRBD2. In germline, CDR1 is KGHSH, CDR2 LQKENI. Losses at the gene ends were 2 bases for V and 4 bases for J; bases not matched to a gene: 2. CDR3 length equals 14 residues. The CDR3 region is CASSPVGGYNEQFF. The DNA for the CDR3 is TGTGCCAGCTCACCAGTGGGAGGGTACAATGAGCAGTTCTTC.

The CDR3 protein is CASRPGLGGNEQFF. CDR3 coding DNA: TGTGCCAGCAGACCGGGACTAGGAGGTAATGAGCAGTTCTTC. The chain recombines TRBV6-5 with TRBJ2-1, with 8 nucleotides matching TRBD2. The ends lost 6 bases at V and 7 bases at J; junction bases unmatched: 8. The CDR3 covers 14 residues. From germline, CDR1 is MNHEY and CDR2 SVGAGI.

The chain recombines TRBV4-2 with TRBJ2-3, with 9 bases that match TRBD2. CDR1 is LGHNA, CDR2 YNFKEQ, per germline. The CDR3 runs 18 residues. Trimming at V came to 3 bases and at J to 0 bases, leaving 10 bases not matched to a gene. The CDR3 protein is CASSHPLAGNPSTDTQYF. CDR3 DNA: TGTGCCAGCAGCCACCCACTAGCGGGTAATCCTAGCACAGATACGCAGTATTTT.

This chain connects TRBV29-1 to TRBJ2-5, with TRBD1 matching over 11 bases. Trimming removed 7 bases from V and 1 base from J; junction bases left unmatched: 2. This CDR3 contains 13 residues. Germline assignment: CDR1 SQVTM and CDR2 ANQGSEA. CDR3 sequence: CSGGTGGQETQYF. Written as DNA, the CDR3 is TGCAGCGGGGGGACAGGGGGCCAAGAGACCCAGTACTTC.

A single count supports this clonotype. The chain joins TRBV14 to TRBJ2-3; the D gene could be TRBD1 or TRBD2 (5 bases each). The CDR3 consists of 15 residues. CDR1 and CDR2 (germline): SGHDN, FVKESK. V shed 2 bases and J shed 0 bases, with 9 bases lying between them. CDR3 nucleotide sequence: TGTGCCAGCAGCCAAAACCGGGACAGCACAGATACGCAGTATTTT. Encoded protein: CASSQNRDSTDTQYF.

This sequence joins TRBV30 and TRBJ2-5; 9 bases match TRBD2. Per germline, CDR1 GTSNPN and CDR2 SVGIG (reference sequence). V gave up 4 bases and J gave up 2 bases; unmatched junction bases: 8. The CDR3 loop spans 15 amino acids. In DNA, the CDR3 is TGTGCCTGGAAGCTCGGTAGCGGGAGTCAAGAGACCCAGTACTTC. This sequence encodes CAWKLGSGSQETQYF.

The V gene is TRBV24-1, the J gene TRBJ1-2; possibly TRBD1 for D (6 bases). In germline, CDR1 is KGHDR, CDR2 SFDVKD. Trimming cost V 4 bases and J 3 bases, with 8 bases left between them. The CDR3 is made up of 13 amino acids. CDR3 sequence reads: CATSERTDYGYTF. The CDR3 coding sequence is TGTGCCACCAGTGAACGGACAGACTATGGCTACACCTTC.

This chain links TRBV24-1 with TRBJ2-3; D unresolved. Germline V gene lookup returns CDR1 KGHDR and CDR2 SFDVKD. V lost 12 bases, J lost 1 base, and 16 bases lay in between. CDR3 size: 14 residues. CDR3 sequence: CAPTRKARTDTQYF. The CDR3 DNA follows: TGTGCCCCAACTCGGAAGGCGCGCACAGATACGCAGTATTTT.

The rearrangement joins TRBV14 to TRBJ2-1; D is uncertain. Trimming left V 10 bases short and J 1 base short, with 17 bases between. The CDR3 totals 15 residues. Germline V gives CDR1 SGHDN, CDR2 FVKESK. CDR3 DNA: TGTGCCACCTCTGCCCCGGGTTGGTCCTACAATGAGCAGTTCTTC. Protein sequence: CATSAPGWSYNEQFF.

The chain links TRBV6-5 to TRBJ1-1; D unclear. The CDR3 runs 13 residues. V was cut by 4 bases and J by 0 bases, with 6 bases left in between. Germline CDR1 is MNHEY and CDR2 is SVGAGI. CDR3 nucleotide sequence: TGTGCCAGCAGTTCCCAAATGAACACTGAAGCTTTCTTT. This sequence encodes CASSSQMNTEAFF.

This chain connects TRBV30 to TRBJ1-5; D remains ambiguous. The germline gives CDR1 GTSNPN, CDR2 SVGIG (reference sequence). This CDR3 is built from 13 residues. The germline V and J ends were trimmed by 0 bases and 5 bases, with 8 bases remaining between them. This CDR3 is CAWSVQDDQPQHF. The CDR3 bases are TGTGCCTGGAGTGTCCAGGACGATCAGCCCCAGCATTTT.

The chain recombines TRBV29-1 with TRBJ2-3; D ambiguous. CDR1 SQVTM and CDR2 ANQGSEA come from the germline V gene. The V end was cut by 4 bases, the J end by 0 bases, with 11 bases between. The CDR3 is made up of 14 amino acids. CDR3 DNA sequence: TGCAGCGTTGTTGAAGTTTCTAGCACAGATACGCAGTATTTT. Translating gives CSVVEVSSTDTQYF.

On this clonotype itself: The junction differs from germline at one of its ends, possibly a read error. This chain joins TRBV23-1 and TRBJ2-4, with D possibly matching TRBD2 (6 bases). TRBV23-1 is assigned to the ORF class and has an uncertain function. The CDR3 is 19 amino acids. CDR3 DNA sequence: TGCGCCAGCAGCCAATGGAGGGAGCCCCCTTTGCTGGCCAAAAACATTCAGTACTTC. Residues: CASSQWREPPLLAKNIQYF.

The V call is TRBV4-3, the J call TRBJ1-2; D unresolved. Trimming pared 4 bases from V and 3 bases from J, leaving 12 bases between. From germline, CDR1 is LGHNA and CDR2 YSLEER. The CDR3 loop spans 14 amino acids. The CDR3 sequence is CASSPGLRDYGYTF. Written as DNA, the CDR3 is TGCGCCAGCAGCCCCGGTCTTAGAGACTATGGCTACACCTTC.

V is TRBV23-1 and J is TRBJ1-5; unclear D gene. TRBV23-1 is assigned to the ORF class and has an uncertain function. The V gene lost 8 bases and the J gene lost 0 bases, with 8 bases spanning the gap. This CDR3 has 13 amino acids. For the CDR3, the DNA is TGCGCCAGCCCCACCCGTAGCAATCAGCCCCAGCATTTT. Its protein product is CASPTRSNQPQHF.

The V gene is TRBV3-1, the J gene TRBJ2-7; 8 bases are shared with TRBD2. In germline, CDR1 is LGHDT, CDR2 YNNKEL (reference sequence). V lost 4 bases, J lost 2 bases, and 7 bases stayed unmatched. This CDR3 contains 15 residues. The CDR3 protein is CASSPPWREAYEQYF. CDR3 bases: TGTGCCAGCAGCCCCCCGTGGCGGGAGGCCTACGAGCAGTACTTC.

The J gene is TRBJ1-5, the V gene TRBV20-1, with TRBD1 matching 7 bases. The CDR3 consists of 13 residues. J was trimmed by 8 bases and V by 1 base; bases with no gene match: 5. The germline CDR1 and CDR2 sequences are DFQATT and SNEGSKA (reference sequence). In DNA, the CDR3 is TGCAGTGCTAGAGCCGACAGGGTTAAGCCCCAGCATTTT. It is translated as CSARADRVKPQHF.

The chain carries TRBV28 and TRBJ2-5; 8 bases line up with TRBD2. This CDR3 has 14 amino acids. The germline V gene encodes CDR1 MDHEN and CDR2 SYDVKM. Unmatched junction bases numbered 9, after V lost 8 bases and J lost 4 bases. Written as DNA, the CDR3 is TGTGCCAGCGGAGGGAGCGGGAGAGGAGAGACCCAGTACTTC. Its translation is CASGGSGRGETQYF.

This chain uses TRBV20-1 with TRBJ2-7; D ambiguous. The germline CDR1 and CDR2 sequences are DFQATT and SNEGSKA (reference sequence). This CDR3 is built from 14 residues. Trimming took off 6 bases at V and 3 bases at J, with 18 bases between the two ends. The CDR3 loop reads CSARPLGLSYEQYF. The CDR3 DNA reads as TGCAGTGCGAGACCCCTAGGATTAAGCTACGAGCAGTACTTC.

The chain joins TRBV19 to TRBJ2-1; 7 bases agree with TRBD2. CDR3 length: 16 amino acids. In germline, CDR1 is LNHDA, CDR2 SQIVND (reference sequence). V shed 3 bases, J shed 2 bases, and the junction held 7 bases outside the gene matches. The DNA of the CDR3 is TGTGCCAGTAGTATTTTCGAGGGAGGGCCCTACAATGAGCAGTTCTTC. It translates to CASSIFEGGPYNEQFF.

The rearrangement joins TRBV5-6 to TRBJ2-1; 9 bases fit TRBD2. Per germline, CDR1 SGHDT and CDR2 YYEEEE. The CDR3 is 16 amino acids. V dropped 0 bases and J dropped 4; count of bases not matched to a gene: 5. CDR3 amino acids: CASSLGRLAVYNEQFF. CDR3 DNA: TGTGCCAGCAGCTTGGGCAGACTAGCGGTTTACAATGAGCAGTTCTTC.